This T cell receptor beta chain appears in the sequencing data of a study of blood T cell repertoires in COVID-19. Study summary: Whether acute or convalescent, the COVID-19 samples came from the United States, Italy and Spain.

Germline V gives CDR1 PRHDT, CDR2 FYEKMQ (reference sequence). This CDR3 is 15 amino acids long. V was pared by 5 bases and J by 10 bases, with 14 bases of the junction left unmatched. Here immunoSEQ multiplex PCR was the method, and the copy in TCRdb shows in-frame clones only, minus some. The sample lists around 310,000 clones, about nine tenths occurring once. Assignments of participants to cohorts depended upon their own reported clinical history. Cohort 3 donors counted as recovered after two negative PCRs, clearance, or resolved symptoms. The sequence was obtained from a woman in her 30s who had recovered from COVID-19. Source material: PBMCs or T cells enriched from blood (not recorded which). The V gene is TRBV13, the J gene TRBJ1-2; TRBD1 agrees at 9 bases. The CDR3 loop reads CASSTKQGARFVYTF. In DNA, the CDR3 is TGTGCCAGCAGCACTAAACAGGGGGCTAGGTTTGTCTACACCTTC.